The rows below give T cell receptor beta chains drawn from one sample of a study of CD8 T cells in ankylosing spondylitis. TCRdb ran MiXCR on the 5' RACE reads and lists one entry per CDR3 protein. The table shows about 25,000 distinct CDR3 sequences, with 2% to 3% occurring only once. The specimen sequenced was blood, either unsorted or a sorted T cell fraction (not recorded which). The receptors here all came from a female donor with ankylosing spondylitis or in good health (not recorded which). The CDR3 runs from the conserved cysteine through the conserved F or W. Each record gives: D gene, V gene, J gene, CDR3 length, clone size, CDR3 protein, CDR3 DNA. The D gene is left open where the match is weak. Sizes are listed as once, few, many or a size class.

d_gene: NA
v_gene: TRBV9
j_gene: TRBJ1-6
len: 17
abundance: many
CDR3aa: CASSVGPADSYNSPLHF
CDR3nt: TGTGCCAGCAGCGTAGGCCCCGCCGACTCCTATAATTCACCCCTCCACTTT

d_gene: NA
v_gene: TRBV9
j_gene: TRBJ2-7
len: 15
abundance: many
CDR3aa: CASSPTGHLSYEQYF
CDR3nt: TGTGCCAGCAGCCCCACAGGCCACCTCTCCTACGAGCAGTACTTC

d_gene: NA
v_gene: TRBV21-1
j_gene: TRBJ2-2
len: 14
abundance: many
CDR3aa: CASNSTVNTGELFF
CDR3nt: TGTGCCAGCAACTCGACAGTGAACACCGGGGAGCTGTTTTTT

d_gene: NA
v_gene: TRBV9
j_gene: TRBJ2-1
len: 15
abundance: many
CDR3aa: CASSVEGGGYNEQFF
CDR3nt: TGTGCCAGCAGCGTAGAAGGGGGAGGCTACAATGAGCAGTTCTTC

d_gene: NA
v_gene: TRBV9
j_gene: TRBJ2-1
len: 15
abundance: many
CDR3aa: CASSVDNQEWTEQFF
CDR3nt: TGTGCCAGCAGCGTAGATAACCAGGAGTGGACTGAGCAGTTCTTC

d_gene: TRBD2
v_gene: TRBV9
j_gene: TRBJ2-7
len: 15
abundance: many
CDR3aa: CASSVSAGEGHEQYF
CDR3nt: TGTGCCAGCAGCGTATCGGCGGGAGAAGGGCACGAGCAGTACTTC

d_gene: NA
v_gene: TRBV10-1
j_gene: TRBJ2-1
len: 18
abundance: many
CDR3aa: CASSDPPLGTSRLGEQFF
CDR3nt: TGCGCCAGCAGTGACCCGCCGTTGGGAACTAGTAGATTGGGGGAGCAGTTCTTC

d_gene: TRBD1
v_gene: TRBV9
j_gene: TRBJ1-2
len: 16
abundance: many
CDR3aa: CASSVGNQGAYYGYTF
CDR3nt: TGTGCCAGCAGCGTAGGTAACCAGGGGGCCTACTATGGCTACACCTTC

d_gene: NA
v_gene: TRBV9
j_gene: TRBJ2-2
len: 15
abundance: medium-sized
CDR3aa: CASRPSSGRTGELFF
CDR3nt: TGTGCCAGCAGGCCTTCTAGTGGTCGGACCGGGGAGCTGTTTTTT

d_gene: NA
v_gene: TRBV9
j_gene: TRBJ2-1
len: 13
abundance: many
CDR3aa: CASSTASYNEQFF
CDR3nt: TGTGCCAGCAGTACGGCCTCCTACAATGAGCAGTTCTTC

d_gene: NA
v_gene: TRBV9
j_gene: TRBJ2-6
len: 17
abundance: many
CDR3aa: CASSTQDSFPGANVLTF
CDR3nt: TGTGCCAGCAGCACGCAAGACAGCTTCCCTGGGGCCAACGTCCTGACTTTC

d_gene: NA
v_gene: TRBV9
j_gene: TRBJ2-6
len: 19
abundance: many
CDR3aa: CASSPRGPGPTSGANVLTF
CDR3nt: TGTGCCAGCAGCCCCCGGGGGCCGGGGCCCACCTCTGGGGCCAACGTCCTGACTTTC

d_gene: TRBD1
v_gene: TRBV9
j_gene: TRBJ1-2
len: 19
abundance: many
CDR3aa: CASSVLPGGTGGANYGYTF
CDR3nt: TGTGCCAGCAGCGTACTCCCAGGAGGGACAGGCGGAGCTAACTATGGCTACACCTTC

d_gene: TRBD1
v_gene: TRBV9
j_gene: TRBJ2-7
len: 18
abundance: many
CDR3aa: CASSVAPARQGLNYEQYF
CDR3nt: TGTGCCAGCAGCGTAGCCCCCGCCCGACAGGGTTTGAACTACGAGCAGTACTTC

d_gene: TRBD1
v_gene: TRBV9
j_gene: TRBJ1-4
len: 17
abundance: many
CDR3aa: CASSVAGRGPPTEKLFF
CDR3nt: TGTGCCAGCAGCGTAGCAGGCAGGGGGCCACCAACCGAAAAACTGTTTTTT

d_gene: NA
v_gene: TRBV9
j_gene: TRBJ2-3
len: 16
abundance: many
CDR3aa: CASSNLPGGGTDTQYF
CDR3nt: TGTGCCAGCAGCAATCTCCCCGGGGGAGGCACAGATACGCAGTATTTT